This T cell receptor beta chain comes out of a study of Graves' ophthalmopathy and Graves' hyperthyroidism. Study-level information: Ophthalmopathy not arising within 18 months of follow-up defined hyperthyroidism as stable. Study findings and constraints: Appearing in blood as well were most expanded thyroid clonotypes above 0.001 frequency. Researchers report that a 13-signature model separated ophthalmopathy from stable hyperthyroidism, posting under 90% sensitivity and approximately 81% specificity.

CDR3 regions of TCR beta were amplified from RNA transcripts. Second-round multiplex PCR followed a first-round RT-PCR using HTBI primers. TCRdb independently ran MiXCR on the multiplex PCR reads; one entry per CDR3 protein. The repertoire includes approximately 1.2 million distinct CDR3 sequences, about two fifths of them detected once, and 11% sits in the top ten. This clonotype was picked up many times. Its target is not known. Patients newly diagnosed with hyperthyroidism, under 2 months' duration, were aged 18 to 65, the study reports. Material for sequencing was peripheral blood or thyroid tissue (not recorded which). The TCR comes from an adult man with Graves' hyperthyroidism.

The CDR3 protein is CATSRDHGGTNEKLFF. The CDR3 DNA reads as TGTGCCACCAGCAGAGATCACGGGGGGACTAATGAAAAACTGTTTTTT. The chain joins TRBV15 to TRBJ1-4; a weak D match, TRBD1 (5 bases). CDR1 is LNHNV, CDR2 YYDKDF, per germline (reference sequence). Trimming cost V 0 bases and J 2 bases, with 10 bases left between them. The CDR3 contains 16 residues.